Listed below are T cell receptor beta chains from one sample, sequenced in a study of blood T cell repertoires in COVID-19. The data were produced by immunoSEQ multiplex PCR, yet TCRdb's version contains in-frame clones alone and is incomplete. The sample carries around 100,000 clones, about 80% recorded once. Specimen: peripheral blood. The receptors here all came from a human donor in a cohort sampled during active COVID-19. Both conserved end residues are trimmed from each CDR3. A D gene is named only where the DNA matches it firmly.

cdr3_aa d_call j_call v_call
ASSLAAGELF . TRBJ2-2 TRBV5-1
ASSLAGGMYGYT TRBD1 TRBJ1-2 TRBV5-4
ASTSGFFGTEAF . TRBJ1-1 TRBV5-1
ASSQAQGDTQY . TRBJ2-3 TRBV4-2
ASSYSPRGGPDGYT . TRBJ1-2 TRBV6-6
ASSQVAGASEAF . TRBJ1-1 TRBV3-1/TRBV3-2
ASSQRTGVAF TRBD1 TRBJ1-1 TRBV3-1/TRBV3-2
ASSSGGRETQY TRBD2 TRBJ2-5 TRBV11-2
ASSNRGTEKLF TRBD1 TRBJ1-4 TRBV19
ASSLQGASTDTQY TRBD1 TRBJ2-3 TRBV5-1
ASSLEGQGADSPLH TRBD1 TRBJ1-6 TRBV5-1
ASKRGGLGETQY TRBD2 TRBJ2-5 TRBV5-4
ASSLGLNNEQF . TRBJ2-1 TRBV5-1